These T cell receptor beta chains were read from a single sample in a study of T cells in tuberculosis. Sequencing was performed with immunoSEQ multiplex PCR; in TCRdb, only in-frame clones are kept and a portion is missing. This sample yields 25,000 to 35,000 clones, of which about 92% are seen a single time; around 7% belongs to the top ten. The sample was PBMCs, taken at tuberculosis diagnosis. The receptor source for this set is an adult with tuberculosis. Some clones in this sample may be carry-over from other donors' samples. The CDR3 runs from the conserved cysteine through the conserved F or W. D genes are given only for firm matches. Size tells how often a clone was seen (once, few, many) or the class of an expanded clone, and some rows leave it out.

D gene | clone size | CDR3 length | J gene | V gene | CDR3 protein | CDR3 DNA
TRBD1 | - | 15 | TRBJ1-2 | TRBV15 | CATSRDVGTGQGYTF | TGTGCCACCAGCAGAGATGTCGGGACAGGGCAGGGCTACACCTTC
TRBD1 | few | 14 | TRBJ1-2 | TRBV2 | CASSSQGGGYGYTF | TGTGCCAGCAGTTCCCAGGGGGGAGGCTATGGCTACACCTTC
- | - | 15 | TRBJ1-6 | TRBV2 | CASSAGTTDNSPLHF | TGTGCCAGCAGTGCCGGGACAACAGATAATTCACCCCTCCACTTT
- | - | 16 | TRBJ1-2 | TRBV12-5 | CASGLIAGARNYGYTF | TGTGCTAGTGGTTTGATTGCAGGGGCCCGAAACTATGGCTACACCTTC
- | - | 14 | TRBJ2-1 | TRBV18 | CASSSEQGWGEQFF | TGTGCCAGCTCATCAGAACAGGGTTGGGGTGAGCAGTTCTTC
- | once | 13 | TRBJ1-2 | TRBV4-2 | CASSQGGLDGYTF | TGTGCCAGCAGCCAAGGAGGGTTGGATGGCTACACCTTC
TRBD1 | - | 14 | TRBJ2-2 | TRBV19 | CASSVQGAAGELFF | TGTGCCAGTAGTGTACAGGGGGCGGCCGGGGAGCTGTTTTTT
- | - | 14 | TRBJ2-3 | TRBV7-8 | CASSLVYREDTQYF | TGTGCCAGCAGCCTCGTCTACCGGGAAGATACGCAGTATTTT
TRBD1 | once | 15 | TRBJ1-1 | TRBV5-1 | CASSLNSGTGTEAFF | TGCGCCAGCAGCCTGAACAGCGGGACAGGGACTGAAGCTTTCTTT
- | - | 19 | TRBJ1-2 | TRBV21-1 | CASSLCYGGRGDENGGYTF | TGTGCCAGCAGCCTCTGCTATGGGGGCAGGGGAGATGAGAACGGTGGCTACACCTTC
TRBD1 | - | 16 | TRBJ1-2 | TRBV6-6 | CASSYSLGTVYYGYTF | TGTGCCAGCAGTTACTCGTTGGGGACAGTCTACTATGGCTACACCTTC
TRBD2 | - | 15 | TRBJ2-2 | TRBV27 | CASSLLLRGGGELFF | TGTGCCAGCAGTTTATTGTTGAGGGGAGGGGGGGAGCTGTTTTTT
- | once | 14 | TRBJ1-4 | TRBV5-1 | CASSLVGVEEKLFF | TGCGCCAGCAGCTTGGTAGGGGTTGAGGAAAAACTGTTTTTT
TRBD2 | - | 14 | TRBJ2-7 | TRBV2 | CASSPTSGGYEQYF | TGTGCCAGCAGTCCGACTAGCGGGGGCTACGAGCAGTACTTC
TRBD1 | - | 17 | TRBJ1-6 | TRBV12-5 | CASGPGDSHPYNSPLHF | TGTGCTAGTGGTCCGGGGGACAGCCACCCTTATAATTCACCCCTCCACTTT
- | - | 12 | TRBJ1-1 | TRBV18 | CASSSRGSEAFF | TGTGCCAGCTCATCAAGGGGGAGTGAAGCTTTCTTT
TRBD1 | - | 13 | TRBJ1-2 | TRBV7-2 | CASSRDRDLGYTF | TGTGCCAGCAGCCGGGACAGGGACCTAGGCTACACCTTC
TRBD1 | - | 19 | TRBJ1-2 | TRBV27 | CASSLSVSAGGVYNYGYTF | TGTGCCAGCAGTTTATCCGTCTCTGCAGGGGGCGTTTATAACTATGGCTACACCTTC
- | - | 14 | TRBJ2-2 | TRBV19 | CASTDNPNTGELFF | TGTGCCAGTACGGACAACCCTAACACCGGGGAGCTGTTTTTT
- | - | 16 | TRBJ2-1 | TRBV2 | CASSETFRRGNNEQFF | TGTGCCAGCAGTGAGACATTCCGCCGGGGGAACAATGAGCAGTTCTTC
TRBD2 | - | 13 | TRBJ2-7 | TRBV14 | CASSQGLAGEQYF | TGTGCCAGCAGCCAAGGTCTAGCGGGGGAGCAGTACTTC
- | - | 15 | TRBJ2-7 | TRBV18 | CASSPPQQGVSEQYF | TGTGCCAGCTCACCACCGCAACAGGGAGTGTCCGAGCAGTACTTC
- | - | 17 | TRBJ2-7 | TRBV12-2 | CASRLSQKRGPAYEQYF | TGTGCAAGTCGCTTATCGCAGAAGCGGGGGCCGGCCTACGAGCAGTACTTC
TRBD1 | few | 14 | TRBJ1-1 | TRBV10-3 | CAISAGTGDTEAFF | TGTGCCATCAGTGCGGGGACAGGGGACACTGAAGCTTTCTTT
- | - | 14 | TRBJ2-7 | TRBV5-1 | CASSSRVGSYEQYF | TGCGCCAGCAGCTCCAGGGTGGGCTCCTACGAGCAGTACTTC